Only one count was recorded for the clone carrying this TCR beta chain. Its antigen is unknown. The repertoire was sequenced with immunoSEQ multiplex PCR; TCRdb's copy has only in-frame clones and lacks some. The sample records roughly 490,000 clones, approximately 79% being singletons. All the donors were Caucasian adults who lived in Nashville, Tennessee. This sample was included in a study of shared clonotypes between healthy human individuals. Study-level results: Represented diversity, genetic and exposure-history alike, was limited by few donors.

The CDR3 totals 13 residues. CDR1 is MDHEN and CDR2 is SYDVKM in the germline V gene. The V gene lost 8 bases and the J gene lost 4 bases, with 14 bases spanning the gap. The V call is TRBV28, the J call TRBJ1-2; maybe TRBD1 (5 bases). The TCR originated in a woman in her thirties or forties in good health. Some clones in this sample may be carry-over from other donors' samples. The sample was PBMCs. CDR3 nucleotides: TGTGCCAGCTCCTTGGGACGGAGCTATGGCTACACCTTC. This translates into CASSLGRSYGYTF.